This T cell receptor (beta chain) appears in the sequencing data of a study of CD8 T cells in Susac syndrome. The CDR3 is made up of 14 amino acids. V was pared by 3 bases and J by 4 bases, with 14 bases between. Germline V CDR1 and CDR2: DFQATT, SNEGSKA (reference sequence). This clonotype was observed a single time. When the RNA was reverse transcribed, random hexamers were used with an input of about 0.5 to 1 ug. TCRdb called the immunoSEQ multiplex PCR reads again in MiXCR, with one record for every CDR3 protein. This table holds some 170,000 distinct CDR3 sequences, roughly 94% found once. Material for sequencing was CD4+ T cells from PBMCs. This rearrangement joins TRBV20-1 to TRBJ2-3; the D gene is possibly TRBD2 (5 bases). The clonotype originates from a human donor with multiple sclerosis. This chain's CDR3 is CSARRRTYSDTQYF. CDR3 nucleotides: TGCAGTGCTAGGAGGAGGACCTACTCAGATACGCAGTATTTT.